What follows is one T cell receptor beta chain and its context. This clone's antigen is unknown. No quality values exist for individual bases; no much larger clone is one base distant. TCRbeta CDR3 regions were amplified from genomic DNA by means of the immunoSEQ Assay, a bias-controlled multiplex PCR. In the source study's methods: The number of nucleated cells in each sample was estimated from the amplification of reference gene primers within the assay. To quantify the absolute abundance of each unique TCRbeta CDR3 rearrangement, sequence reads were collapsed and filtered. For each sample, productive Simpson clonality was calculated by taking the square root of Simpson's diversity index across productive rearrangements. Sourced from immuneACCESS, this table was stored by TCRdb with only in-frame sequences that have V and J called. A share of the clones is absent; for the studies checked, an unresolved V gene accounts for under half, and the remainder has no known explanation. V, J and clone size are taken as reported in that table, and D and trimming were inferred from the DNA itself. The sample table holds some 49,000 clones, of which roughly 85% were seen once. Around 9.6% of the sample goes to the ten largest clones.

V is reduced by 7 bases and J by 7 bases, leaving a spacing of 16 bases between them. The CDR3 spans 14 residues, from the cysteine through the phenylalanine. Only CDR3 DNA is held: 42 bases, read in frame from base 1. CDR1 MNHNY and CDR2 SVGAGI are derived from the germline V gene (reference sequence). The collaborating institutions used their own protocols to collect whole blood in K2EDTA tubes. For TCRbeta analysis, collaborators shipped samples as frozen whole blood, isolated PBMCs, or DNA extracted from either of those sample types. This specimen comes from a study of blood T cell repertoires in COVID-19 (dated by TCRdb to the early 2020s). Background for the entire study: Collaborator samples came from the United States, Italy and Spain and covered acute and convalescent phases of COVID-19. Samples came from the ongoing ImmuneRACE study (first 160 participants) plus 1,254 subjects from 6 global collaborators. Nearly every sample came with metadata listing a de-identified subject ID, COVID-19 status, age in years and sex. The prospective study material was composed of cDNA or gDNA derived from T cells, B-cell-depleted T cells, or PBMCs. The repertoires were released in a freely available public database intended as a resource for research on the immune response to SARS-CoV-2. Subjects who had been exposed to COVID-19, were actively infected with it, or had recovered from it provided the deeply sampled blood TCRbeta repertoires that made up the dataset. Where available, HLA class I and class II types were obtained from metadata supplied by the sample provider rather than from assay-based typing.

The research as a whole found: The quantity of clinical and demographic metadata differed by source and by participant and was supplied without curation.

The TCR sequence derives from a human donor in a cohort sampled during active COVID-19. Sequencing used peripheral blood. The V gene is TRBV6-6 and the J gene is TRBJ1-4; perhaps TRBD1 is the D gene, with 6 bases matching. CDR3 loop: CASTSPGVGEKLFF. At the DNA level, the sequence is TGTGCCAGCACTTCCCCAGGGGTGGGTGAAAAACTGTTTTTT.